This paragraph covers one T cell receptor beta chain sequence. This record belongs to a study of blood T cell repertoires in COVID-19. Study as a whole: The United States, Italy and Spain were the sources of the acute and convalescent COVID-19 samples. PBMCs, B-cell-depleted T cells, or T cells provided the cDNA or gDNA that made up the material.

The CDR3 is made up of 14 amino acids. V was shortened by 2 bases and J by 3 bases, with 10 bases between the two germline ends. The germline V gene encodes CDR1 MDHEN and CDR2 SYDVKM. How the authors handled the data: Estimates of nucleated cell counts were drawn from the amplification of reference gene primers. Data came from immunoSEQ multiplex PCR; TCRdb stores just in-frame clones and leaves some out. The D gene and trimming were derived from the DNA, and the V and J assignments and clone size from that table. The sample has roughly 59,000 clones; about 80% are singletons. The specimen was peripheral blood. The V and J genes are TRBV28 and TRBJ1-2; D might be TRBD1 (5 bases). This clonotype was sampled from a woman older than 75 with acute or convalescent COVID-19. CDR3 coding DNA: TGTGCCAGCAGTTTACGGGGGATGGACTATGGCTACACCTTC. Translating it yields CASSLRGMDYGYTF.